A single TCR beta chain is shown here with its context. No antigen is known for it. Germline V lookup: CDR1 SGHRS, CDR2 YFSETQ. J was trimmed by 4 bases and V by 4 bases; bases with no gene match: 10. The CDR3 sequence is 18 residues long. The data were taken from a study of cytomegalovirus exposure and HLA in healthy donors. In the study overall: Findings of an earlier analysis included around 120 million unique TCR beta sequences from roughly 200 million T cells. Regarding the study as a whole: V segments that were indistinguishable, TRBV6-2 and TRBV6-3 among them, were omitted from analysis.

13 Jbeta primers and 60 Vbeta primers were used for the PCR. Here immunoSEQ multiplex PCR was the method, and the copy in TCRdb shows in-frame clones only, minus some. The sample has under 150,000 clones; 75% to 85% are singletons. Sequencing input: PBMCs. This TCR was sampled from a middle-aged man in good health and CMV-seronegative. V usage is TRBV5-1 and J usage is TRBJ2-2; TRBD2 matches at 13 bases. CDR3 protein: CASSRGLAGRTRTGELFF. In nucleotides, the CDR3 is TGCGCCAGCAGCCGGGGACTAGCGGGGCGAACGCGCACCGGGGAGCTGTTTTTT.